The present entry profiles one TCR beta chain with its context. Its antigen is as yet unknown. This specimen belongs to a study of post-analysis software for immune sequencing data. For the study at large: Relapsing-remitting, secondary progressive and progressive-relapsing multiple sclerosis were all included among the disease courses. Study-wide points: Clustering by F measure revealed strong co-clustering among samples prepared together in one batch. In patients, TRBV5-6, TRBV5-1 and TRBV20-1 belonged to roughly five TRBV segments found more frequently than in controls. For normalized Chao1 diversity, multiple sclerosis patients scored significantly lower than controls did.

Built from TCR beta cDNA, the libraries had unique molecular identifiers in them. The source material, roughly 0.9 to 10 million T cells, gave rise to 500,000 or so cDNA molecules. TCRdb itself ran the PCR reads through MiXCR, one entry per CDR3 protein. The sample lists approximately 460,000 distinct CDR3 sequences, around 40% seen once, with 9% to 14% in the top ten. The CDR3 length is 16 residues. Trimming cost V 7 bases and J 1 base, with 20 bases left between them. Looked up from germline, CDR1 is SEHNR and CDR2 is FQNEAQ (reference sequence). The TCR sequence derives from a girl under 18 with multiple sclerosis. Sequences were obtained from blood. The chain employs TRBV7-9 and TRBJ2-7, with D unresolved. The CDR3 is CASTSAAFSESYEQYF. The CDR3 DNA reads TGTGCCAGCACCTCCGCGGCCTTTTCGGAGTCCTACGAGCAGTACTTC.